The 18 T cell receptor beta chains listed next were all sequenced from one sample in a study of long-term antiretroviral therapy in people with HIV. The run of the v3.0 immunoSEQ assay was at survey level. TCRdb's copy holds only in-frame clones and misses some; the assay was immunoSEQ multiplex PCR. The repertoire includes more than 35,000 clones, roughly 80% of them detected once, and roughly 5% sits in the top ten. The specimen comprised unsorted PBMCs, sampled 1.5 years after starting antiretroviral therapy. The receptors originated from a man younger than 30 with HIV.

In its sample, this clone was seen once. The chain employs TRBV5-1 and TRBJ1-2, with no clear D. This CDR3 contains 13 residues. Trimming cost V 0 bases and J 5 bases, with 8 bases left between them. Per germline, CDR1 SGHRS and CDR2 YFSETQ. CDR3 amino acids: CASSLGKGYGYTF. CDR3 nucleotide sequence: TGCGCCAGCAGCTTGGGTAAAGGGTATGGCTACACCTTC.

The V call is TRBV5-5, the J call TRBJ1-1; D not resolved. Germline V gene sequence: CDR1 SGHKS, CDR2 YYEKEE (reference sequence). Deletions cut 0 bases from V and 3 bases from J, with 6 bases between. The CDR3 is 13 residues long. The DNA of the CDR3 is TGTGCCAGCAGCTTGGTGAGTTACACTGAAGCTTTCTTT. It codes for CASSLVSYTEAFF.

The CDR3 spells CASSPGGSSNQPQHF. CDR3 sequence (DNA): TGTGCCAGCAGTCCGGGGGGATCTAGCAATCAGCCCCAGCATTTT. The chain combines TRBV28 with TRBJ1-5; D may be TRBD1 (5 bases). Germline assignment: CDR1 MDHEN and CDR2 SYDVKM. The length of the CDR3 is 15 residues. Trimming cost V 5 bases and J 0 bases, with 11 bases left between them.

The V call is TRBV27, the J call TRBJ2-7; 11 bases fit TRBD2. The V segment lost 3 bases and the J segment 1 base; nucleotides outside the gene matches: 8. CDR1 MNHEY and CDR2 SMNVEV come from the germline V gene (reference sequence). This CDR3 has 17 amino acids. The CDR3 DNA sequence: TGTGCCAGCAGTTTTAAACCCGGGACTAGCGGATCCTACGAGCAGTACTTC. Translated, it gives CASSFKPGTSGSYEQYF.

The V gene is TRBV28, the J gene TRBJ2-7, with D possibly being TRBD2 (5 bases). V was pared by 2 bases and J by 4 bases, with 12 bases between. CDR1 is MDHEN and CDR2 is SYDVKM in the germline V gene. The CDR3 sequence is 14 residues long. CDR3 coding DNA: TGTGCCAGCAGTTTACTGAGGGCCGGGTACGAGCAGTACTTC. Translating it yields CASSLLRAGYEQYF.

This clone was seen only a few times. The chain carries TRBV19 and TRBJ2-7, with TRBD2 identical over 9 bases. V shed 0 bases, J shed 5 bases, and the junction held 5 bases outside the gene matches. From germline, CDR1 is LNHDA and CDR2 SQIVND (reference sequence). The CDR3 covers 15 residues. The CDR3 reads CASSIDRAGGNEQYF. The CDR3 DNA sequence: TGTGCCAGTAGTATAGATCGAGCGGGAGGTAACGAGCAGTACTTC.

V usage is TRBV10-3 and J usage is TRBJ1-1, with a tentative D call TRBD1 (5 bases). Trimming stripped 0 bases from V and 1 base from J, with 6 bases between. CDR3 length: 14 amino acids. Germline CDR1 and CDR2: ENHRY and SYGVKD. The CDR3, as DNA: TGTGCCATCAGTGAGTCGGGGGGGAACACTGAAGCTTTCTTT. This gives the protein CAISESGGNTEAFF.

This CDR3 reads CAISKDSYEQYF. In DNA, the CDR3 is TGTGCCATCAGTAAAGACTCCTACGAGCAGTACTTC. The V call is TRBV10-3, the J call TRBJ2-7; D is uncertain. V was trimmed by 5 bases and J by 0 bases, leaving 5 bases between them. The CDR3 has 12 amino acids. Germline V CDR1 and CDR2: ENHRY, SYGVKD.

CDR3 nucleotide sequence: TGTGCCAGCTCTCGGGGAGTTAATGGCTACACCTTC. This translates into CASSRGVNGYTF. The gene calls are TRBV6-1 and TRBJ1-2; D uncertain. The germline CDR1 and CDR2 sequences are MNHNS and SASEGT. Trimming took 8 bases from V and 6 from J, leaving 13 bases between them. This CDR3 spans 12 amino acids.

This clone has only a few counts. This sequence joins TRBV6-1 and TRBJ1-1, with D perhaps matching TRBD1 (6 bases). V lost 2 bases, J lost 6 bases, and 13 bases lay in between. Germline V gene data show CDR1 as MNHNS and CDR2 as SASEGT. The CDR3 runs to 14 residues. The DNA of the CDR3 is TGTGCCAGCAGTGAAACAGGGCTAGAACCTGAAGCTTTCTTT. Translation gives CASSETGLEPEAFF.

This chain links TRBV7-9 with TRBJ1-4; tentative D call: TRBD1 (6 bases). Trimming left V 6 bases short and J 5 bases short, with 10 bases between. Germline CDR1 is SEHNR and CDR2 is FQNEAQ (reference sequence). The CDR3 contains 13 residues. In nucleotides, the CDR3 is TGTGCCAGCAGGGGCCAGGGGAATGAAAAACTGTTTTTT. This codes for CASRGQGNEKLFF. The full variable domain, its missing parts supplied by reference TRBV7-9 and TRBJ1-4, is DTGVSQNPRHKITKRGQNVTFRCDPISEHNRLYWYRQTLGQGPEFLTYFQNEAQLEKSRLLSDRFSAERPKGSFSTLEIQRTEQGDSAMYLCASRGQGNEKLFFGSGTQLSVL.

This clone was observed a handful of times. The chain couples TRBV14 to TRBJ1-5; D perhaps matches TRBD1 (6 bases). CDR3 size: 16 residues. In germline, CDR1 is SGHDN, CDR2 FVKESK. V gave up 3 bases and J gave up 0 bases, with 12 bases separating them. CDR3 loop: CASSHPGHYSNQPQHF. The CDR3 DNA reads TGTGCCAGCAGCCACCCGGGACACTATAGCAATCAGCCCCAGCATTTT.

A remark on this clone: The same CDR3 arises from other DNA sequences in this sample as well. The CDR3 reads CASSPKGDTQYF. DNA for the CDR3: TGTGCCAGCTCACCAAAGGGGGATACGCAGTATTTT. V is TRBV18 and J is TRBJ2-3; D is possibly TRBD1 (5 bases). Trimming left V 2 bases short and J 6 bases short, with 6 bases between. The germline V gene encodes CDR1 KGHSH and CDR2 LQKENI. The CDR3 extends over 12 amino acids.

The genes are TRBV6-5 and TRBJ1-2; 9 nucleotides match TRBD1. The CDR3 runs 15 residues. Per germline, CDR1 MNHEY and CDR2 SVGAGI. The V segment lost 0 bases and the J segment 8 bases; nucleotides outside the gene matches: 7. This CDR3 reads CASSYSETGGRGYTF. The CDR3, as DNA: TGTGCCAGCAGTTACTCTGAGACAGGGGGACGAGGCTACACCTTC.

The chain has TRBV7-9 and TRBJ2-7; 9 bases match TRBD1. This CDR3 contains 15 residues. The germline V gene has CDR1 SEHNR and CDR2 FQNEAQ (reference sequence). The trim removed 0 bases at V and 2 bases at J, leaving 2 bases unmatched. The CDR3 coding sequence is TGTGCCAGCAGCTTAGCAGACAGGGGGGCCTACGAGCAGTACTTC. Encoded protein: CASSLADRGAYEQYF.

This sequence joins TRBV5-1 and TRBJ2-7; TRBD2 matches 9 bases. From germline, CDR1 is SGHRS and CDR2 YFSETQ. The CDR3 extends over 15 amino acids. The J segment lost 2 bases and the V segment lost 3 bases, leaving 6 bases of the junction unmatched. The CDR3 protein is CASSWASGDPYEQYF. CDR3 nucleotides: TGCGCCAGCAGCTGGGCTAGCGGGGATCCCTACGAGCAGTACTTC. Looking up the rest from reference TRBV5-1 and TRBJ2-7 gives the full variable domain: KAGVTQTPRYLIKTRGQQVTLSCSPISGHRSVSWYQQTPGQGLQFLFEYFSETQRNKGNFPGRFSGRQFSNSRSEMNVSTLELGDSALYLCASSWASGDPYEQYFGPGTRLTVT.

This clone appeared once. The J gene is TRBJ2-7, the V gene TRBV28, with TRBD1 matching over 9 bases. V trimming: 10 bases; J trimming: 6 bases; junction bases outside the gene matches: 13. Germline V gives CDR1 MDHEN, CDR2 SYDVKM. The CDR3 covers 14 residues. The CDR3 here is CATQGGTGLSEQYF. CDR3 DNA: TGTGCCACCCAAGGAGGGACAGGGCTCTCCGAGCAGTACTTC.

V usage is TRBV25-1 and J usage is TRBJ2-7, with D tentatively TRBD1 or TRBD2 (6 bases each). V gave up 2 bases and J gave up 7 bases, with 18 bases separating them. The CDR3 has 15 amino acids. Per the germline V gene, CDR1 is MGHDK and CDR2 is SYGVNS. CDR3 sequence (DNA): TGTGCCAGCAGTGAACGGGGGCCTGGGGTGTCGGAGCAGTACTTC. This codes for CASSERGPGVSEQYF.